This entry lists 21 T cell receptor beta chains sequenced from one sample in a study of cytomegalovirus exposure and HLA in healthy donors. The PCR employed 60 Vbeta primers together with 13 Jbeta primers. Assay used: immunoSEQ multiplex PCR; TCRdb lists only in-frame clones, some missing. The data show some 130,000 clones, over 60% seen once. Sequencing input: PBMCs. These TCRs come from a man between 40 and 49 years old in good health and CMV-seronegative.

The chain joins TRBV7-9 to TRBJ2-1; the match to TRBD2 covers 9 bases. Germline values: CDR1 SEHNR, CDR2 FQNEAQ (reference sequence). V gave up 1 base and J gave up 5 bases; unmatched junction bases: 3. This CDR3 is 15 amino acids long. CDR3 DNA: TGTGCCAGCAGCTTAGGTGCGGGGGGGAACAATGAGCAGTTCTTC. This codes for CASSLGAGGNNEQFF.

This chain joins TRBV6-5 and TRBJ2-7; 8 nucleotides agree with TRBD1. There are 15 residues in the CDR3. CDR1 and CDR2 (germline): MNHEY, SVGAGI. V shed 5 bases and J 0 bases; nucleotides not matched to a gene: 6. The CDR3 DNA reads TGTGCCAGCAGTGCTGACAGGGGTCTCTCCTACGAGCAGTACTTC. It specifies CASSADRGLSYEQYF.

The chain links TRBV7-6 to TRBJ1-3; D possibly corresponds to TRBD1 (5 bases). The CDR3 length is 13 residues. Trimming took off 3 bases at V and 5 bases at J, with 8 bases between the two ends. The germline CDR1 and CDR2 sequences are SGHVS and FNYEAQ. The CDR3 reads CASSLGGRNTIYF. The CDR3 bases are TGTGCCAGCAGCTTGGGGGGAAGAAACACCATATATTTT.

This chain joins TRBV30 and TRBJ1-4; D is undetermined. Germline V gene sequence: CDR1 GTSNPN, CDR2 SVGIG (reference sequence). The V gene lost 4 bases and the J gene lost 8 bases, with 11 bases spanning the gap. The CDR3 is made up of 12 amino acids. CDR3 protein: CAWTRVEEKLFF. CDR3 in DNA: TGTGCCTGGACCCGGGTAGAGGAAAAACTGTTTTTT. Full variable domain (rest looked up from reference TRBV30 and TRBJ1-4): SQTIHQWPATLVQPVGSPLSLECTVEGTSNPNLYWYRQAAGRGLQLLFYSVGIGQISSEVPQNLSASRPQDRQFILSSKKLLLSDSGFYLCAWTRVEEKLFFGSGTQLSVL.

V gene TRBV5-1 combines with J gene TRBJ1-3; 12 bases fit TRBD1. The CDR3 totals 18 residues. Trimming took 4 bases from V and 1 from J; bases not matched to a gene: 9. The germline V gene has CDR1 SGHRS and CDR2 YFSETQ. In DNA form, the CDR3 reads TGCGCCAGCAGCCCAGCCCCGGGACAGGGGGCTTCTGGAAACACCATATATTTT. This gives the protein CASSPAPGQGASGNTIYF.

V usage is TRBV29-1 and J usage is TRBJ2-3; 10 bases agree with TRBD1. The CDR3 sequence is 16 residues long. Trimming took 0 bases from V and 5 from J; bases not matched to a gene: 8. Per germline, CDR1 SQVTM and CDR2 ANQGSEA. The CDR3 DNA sequence: TGCAGCGTTGAAGACTGGACAGGGGGTTTCGGAGATACGCAGTATTTT. It encodes CSVEDWTGGFGDTQYF.

The gene calls are TRBV29-1 and TRBJ1-2; D perhaps matches TRBD1 (5 bases). The CDR3 is made up of 12 amino acids. Germline CDR1 is SQVTM and CDR2 is ANQGSEA. The V end was cut by 6 bases, the J end by 0 bases, with 8 bases between. The DNA of the CDR3 is TGCAGCGTAGGACATTCTAACTATGGCTACACCTTC. Translating gives CSVGHSNYGYTF.

This clone showed up just once. The chain couples TRBV14 to TRBJ2-3; 9 bases match TRBD2. The CDR3 is 17 amino acids. Germline V gives CDR1 SGHDN, CDR2 FVKESK. Trimming at V came to 1 base and at J to 1 base, leaving 6 bases not matched to a gene. The CDR3 sequence: CASSQGASGTGTDTQYF. CDR3 coding DNA: TGTGCCAGCAGCCAAGGGGCTAGCGGGACGGGCACAGATACGCAGTATTTT.

The chain recombines TRBV6-1 with TRBJ1-2; 8 bases map to TRBD1. With V trimmed by 11 bases and J by 5 bases, 7 bases remained unmatched. Germline V gene lookup returns CDR1 MNHNS and CDR2 SASEGT. The CDR3 runs 12 residues. CDR3 nucleotides: TGTGCCTCGGGACAGGATAATTATGGCTACACCTTC. Its translation: CASGQDNYGYTF.

The rearrangement uses TRBV12-5 and TRBJ2-7; 7 nucleotides match TRBD2. The ends lost 1 base at V and 2 bases at J; junction bases unmatched: 20. The CDR3 is 20 amino acids. Germline V gives CDR1 LGHNT, CDR2 FRNRAP. CDR3 sequence (DNA): TGTGCTAGTGGTTTGGATTGCCCCAAGGTAAGTCTAGCGGAAACCTACGAGCAGTACTTC. Amino acid sequence: CASGLDCPKVSLAETYEQYF.

This clone was seen more than once but under ten times. The rearrangement joins TRBV6-5 to TRBJ1-4; D unclear. CDR3 size: 15 residues. Germline assignment: CDR1 MNHEY and CDR2 SVGAGI. Trimming cost V 2 bases and J 5 bases, with 12 bases left between them. CDR3 loop: CASSYEGGWNEKLFF. The CDR3 coding sequence is TGTGCCAGCAGTTACGAGGGCGGTTGGAATGAAAAACTGTTTTTT.

The V gene is TRBV19, the J gene TRBJ2-7; TRBD1 aligns across 9 bases. The V and J ends lost 0 bases and 5 bases, in that order; junction bases with no gene match: 2. Germline V gene data show CDR1 as LNHDA and CDR2 as SQIVND (reference sequence). This CDR3 has 14 residues. CDR3 in amino acids: CASSIEGQGDEQYF. CDR3 DNA sequence: TGTGCCAGTAGTATAGAGGGACAGGGAGACGAGCAGTACTTC.

The rearrangement joins TRBV2 to TRBJ1-1; 8 positions agree with TRBD1. This CDR3 has 12 residues. CDR1 SNHLY and CDR2 FYNNEI come from the germline V gene. J gave up 8 bases and V 6 bases, and 5 bases lay outside the gene matches. Here the CDR3 reads CASRADRVEAFF. Written as DNA, the CDR3 is TGTGCCAGCAGAGCGGACAGGGTCGAAGCTTTCTTT.

The chain couples TRBV4-3 to TRBJ2-7; a weak D match, TRBD2 (5 bases). The V end lost 3 bases, the J end lost 0 bases, and 12 bases lay between the germline ends. Germline lookup yields CDR1 LGHNA and CDR2 YSLEER. The CDR3 is 15 amino acids. This CDR3 reads CASSQGFAGSYEQYF. In DNA form, the CDR3 reads TGCGCCAGCAGCCAGGGGTTCGCGGGCTCCTACGAGCAGTACTTC.

The V and J genes are TRBV29-1 and TRBJ2-3; a possible D gene is TRBD2 (5 bases). CDR1 SQVTM and CDR2 ANQGSEA come from the germline V gene. The CDR3 loop spans 13 amino acids. V was clipped by 7 bases and J by 6 bases, with 17 bases between them. As DNA, the CDR3 is TGCAGCGGGGAACTAGTAGCCCCCGATACGCAGTATTTT. Translation: CSGELVAPDTQYF.

This rearrangement joins TRBV7-2 to TRBJ2-3, with 9 positions matching TRBD2. The germline gives CDR1 SGHTA, CDR2 FQGNSA. The CDR3 length is 15 residues. V shed 2 bases, J shed 3 bases, and the junction held 3 bases outside the gene matches. This CDR3 is CASSLWRGGTDTQYF. Written as DNA, the CDR3 is TGTGCCAGCAGCTTATGGCGGGGGGGGACAGATACGCAGTATTTT.

This rearrangement joins TRBV5-4 to TRBJ2-2; tentative D call: TRBD1 (5 bases). Germline values: CDR1 SGHNT, CDR2 YYREEE (reference sequence). The ends were cut back, 4 bases at V and 0 bases at J, with 10 bases in the middle. This CDR3 is built from 15 residues. In DNA form, the CDR3 reads TGTGCCAGCAGCCGACCAGGGACGAACACCGGGGAGCTGTTTTTT. It yields the protein CASSRPGTNTGELFF.

The chain links TRBV27 to TRBJ2-3; D possibly corresponds to TRBD2 (6 bases). Germline V CDR1 and CDR2: MNHEY, SMNVEV (reference sequence). V dropped 3 bases and J dropped 5 bases, with 12 bases sitting between them. The CDR3 runs to 14 residues. Here the CDR3 reads CASSLAARGDTQYF. The CDR3 coding sequence is TGTGCCAGCAGTTTGGCTGCGCGGGGAGATACGCAGTATTTT.

The chain has TRBV9 and TRBJ2-3, with 11 nucleotides matching TRBD2. Germline values: CDR1 SGDLS, CDR2 YYNGEE. CDR3 length: 18 amino acids. The V and J ends lost 0 bases and 0 bases, in that order; junction bases with no gene match: 6. The CDR3 is CASSVGLAGGSSTDTQYF. DNA for the CDR3: TGTGCCAGCAGCGTAGGGCTAGCGGGGGGATCTAGCACAGATACGCAGTATTTT.

The rearrangement uses TRBV5-6 and TRBJ2-7; possible D gene TRBD1, 6 bases. Trimming took 0 bases from V and 2 from J, leaving 12 bases between them. This CDR3 contains 15 residues. Germline CDR1 is SGHDT and CDR2 is YYEEEE. The CDR3 loop is CASSLARQDPYEQYF. For the CDR3, the DNA is TGTGCCAGCAGCTTGGCCCGACAGGACCCCTACGAGCAGTACTTC.

This clone was detected a few times. The V and J genes are TRBV11-3 and TRBJ2-7; no clear D gene. This CDR3 has 14 residues. Germline loops: CDR1 SGHNT, CDR2 YENEEA. The ends were cut back, 5 bases at V and 2 bases at J, with 13 bases in the middle. CDR3 residues: CASSPYDKPYEQYF. The DNA of the CDR3 is TGTGCCAGCAGCCCGTACGACAAACCCTACGAGCAGTACTTC.